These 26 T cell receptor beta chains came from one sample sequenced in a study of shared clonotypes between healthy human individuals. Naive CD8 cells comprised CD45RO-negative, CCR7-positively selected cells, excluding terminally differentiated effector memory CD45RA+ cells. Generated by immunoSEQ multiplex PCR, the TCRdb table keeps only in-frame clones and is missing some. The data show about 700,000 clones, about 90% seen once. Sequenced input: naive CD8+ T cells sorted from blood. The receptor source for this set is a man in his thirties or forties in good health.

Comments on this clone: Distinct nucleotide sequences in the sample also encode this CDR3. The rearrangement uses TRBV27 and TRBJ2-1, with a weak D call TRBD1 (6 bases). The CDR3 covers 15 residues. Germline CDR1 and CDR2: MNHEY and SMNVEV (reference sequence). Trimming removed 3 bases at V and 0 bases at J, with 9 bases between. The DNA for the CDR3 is TGTGCCAGCAGTTTGTACAGGGACTCCTACAATGAGCAGTTCTTC. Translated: CASSLYRDSYNEQFF.

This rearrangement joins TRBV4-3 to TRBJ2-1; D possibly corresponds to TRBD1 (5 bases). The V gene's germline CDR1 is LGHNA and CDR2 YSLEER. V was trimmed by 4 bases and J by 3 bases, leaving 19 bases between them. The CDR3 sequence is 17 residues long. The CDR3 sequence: CASSLKFGPGLYNEQFF. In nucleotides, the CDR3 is TGCGCCAGCAGCCTCAAGTTTGGGCCAGGGCTCTACAATGAGCAGTTCTTC.

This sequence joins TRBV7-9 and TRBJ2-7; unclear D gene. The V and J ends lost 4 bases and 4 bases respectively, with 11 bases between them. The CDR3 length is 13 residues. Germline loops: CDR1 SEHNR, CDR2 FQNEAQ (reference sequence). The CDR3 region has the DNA TGTGCCAGCAGCTCCTCTCAAGAGTACGAGCAGTACTTC. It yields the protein CASSSSQEYEQYF.

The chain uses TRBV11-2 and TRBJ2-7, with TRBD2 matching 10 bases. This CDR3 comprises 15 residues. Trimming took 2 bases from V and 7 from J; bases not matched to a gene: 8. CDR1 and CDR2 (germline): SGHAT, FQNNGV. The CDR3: CASSLPASGSFEQYF. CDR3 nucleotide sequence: TGTGCCAGCAGCTTACCGGCTAGCGGGAGTTTTGAGCAGTACTTC. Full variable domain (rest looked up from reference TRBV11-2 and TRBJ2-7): EAGVAQSPRYKIIEKRQSVAFWCNPISGHATLYWYQQILGQGPKLLIQFQNNGVVDDSQLPKDRFSAERLKGVDSTLKIQPAKLEDSAVYLCASSLPASGSFEQYFGPGTRLTVT.

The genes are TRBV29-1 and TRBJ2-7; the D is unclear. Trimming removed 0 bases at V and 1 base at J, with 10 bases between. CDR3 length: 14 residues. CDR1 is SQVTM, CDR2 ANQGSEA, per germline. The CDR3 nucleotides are TGCAGCGTTGAAGATCCTTCGATGTCCTACGAGCAGTACTTC. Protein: CSVEDPSMSYEQYF.

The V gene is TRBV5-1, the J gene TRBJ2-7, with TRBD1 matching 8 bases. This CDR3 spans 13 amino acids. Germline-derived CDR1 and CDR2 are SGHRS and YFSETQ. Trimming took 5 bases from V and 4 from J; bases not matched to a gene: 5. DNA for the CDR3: TGCGCCAGCAGGCAGGGGGCGACGTACGAGCAGTACTTC. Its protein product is CASRQGATYEQYF.

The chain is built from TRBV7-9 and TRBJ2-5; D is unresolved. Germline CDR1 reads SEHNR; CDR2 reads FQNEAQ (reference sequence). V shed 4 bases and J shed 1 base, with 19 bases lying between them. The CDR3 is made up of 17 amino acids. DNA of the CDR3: TGTGCCAGCAGCTCCGACCAACAGCTACGTACCCAAGAGACCCAGTACTTC. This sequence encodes CASSSDQQLRTQETQYF.

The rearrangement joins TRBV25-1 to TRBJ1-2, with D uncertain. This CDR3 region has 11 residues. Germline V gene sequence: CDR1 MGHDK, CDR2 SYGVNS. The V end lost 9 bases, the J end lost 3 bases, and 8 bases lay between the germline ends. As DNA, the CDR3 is TGTGCCAGTTCTCAGCACTATGGCTACACCTTC. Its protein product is CASSQHYGYTF.

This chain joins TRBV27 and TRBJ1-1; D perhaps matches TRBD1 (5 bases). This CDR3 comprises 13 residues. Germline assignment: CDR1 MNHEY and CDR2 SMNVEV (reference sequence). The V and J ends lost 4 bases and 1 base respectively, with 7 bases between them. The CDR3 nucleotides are TGTGCCAGCAGTTGGCAGGGGAACACTGAAGCTTTCTTT. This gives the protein CASSWQGNTEAFF.

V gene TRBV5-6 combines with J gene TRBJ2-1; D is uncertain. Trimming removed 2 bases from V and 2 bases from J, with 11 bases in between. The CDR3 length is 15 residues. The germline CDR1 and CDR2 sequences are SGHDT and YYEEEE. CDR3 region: CASSLTGNAYNEQFF. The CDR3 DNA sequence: TGTGCCAGCAGCTTAACGGGTAATGCCTACAATGAGCAGTTCTTC.

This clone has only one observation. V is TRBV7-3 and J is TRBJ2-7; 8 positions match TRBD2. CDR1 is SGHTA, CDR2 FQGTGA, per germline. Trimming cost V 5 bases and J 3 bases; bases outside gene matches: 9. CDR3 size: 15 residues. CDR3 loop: CASSPEAGAFYEQYF. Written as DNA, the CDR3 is TGTGCCAGCAGCCCAGAAGCGGGAGCCTTCTACGAGCAGTACTTC.

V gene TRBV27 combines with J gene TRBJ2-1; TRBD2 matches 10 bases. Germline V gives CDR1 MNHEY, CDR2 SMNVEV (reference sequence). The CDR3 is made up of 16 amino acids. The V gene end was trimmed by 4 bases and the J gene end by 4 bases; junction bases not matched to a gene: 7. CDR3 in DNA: TGTGCCAGCAGTTCATATAGCGGGAGGCTTTACAATGAGCAGTTCTTC. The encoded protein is CASSSYSGRLYNEQFF.

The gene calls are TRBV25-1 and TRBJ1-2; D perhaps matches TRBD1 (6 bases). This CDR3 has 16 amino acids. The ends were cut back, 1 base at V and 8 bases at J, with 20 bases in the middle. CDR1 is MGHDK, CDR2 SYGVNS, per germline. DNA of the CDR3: TGTGCCAGCAGTGAATCCCCGGTAGGGGGAGGAGGAGGCTACACCTTC. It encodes CASSESPVGGGGGYTF.

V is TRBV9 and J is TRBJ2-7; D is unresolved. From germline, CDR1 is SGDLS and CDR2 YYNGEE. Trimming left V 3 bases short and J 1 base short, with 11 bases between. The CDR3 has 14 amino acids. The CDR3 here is CASSARTGSYEQYF. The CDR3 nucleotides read TGTGCCAGCAGCGCCCGGACGGGTTCCTACGAGCAGTACTTC.

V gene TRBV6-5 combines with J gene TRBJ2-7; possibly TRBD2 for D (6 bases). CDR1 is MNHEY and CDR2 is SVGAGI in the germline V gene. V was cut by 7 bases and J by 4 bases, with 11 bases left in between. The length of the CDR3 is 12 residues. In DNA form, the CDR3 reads TGTGCCAGCATCTCTGGAGGGTACGAGCAGTACTTC. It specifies CASISGGYEQYF.

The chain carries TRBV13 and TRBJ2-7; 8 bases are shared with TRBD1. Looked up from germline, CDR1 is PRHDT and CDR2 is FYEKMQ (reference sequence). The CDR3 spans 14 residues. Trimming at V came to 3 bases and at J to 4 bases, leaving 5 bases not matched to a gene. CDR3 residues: CASSFRTGTYEQYF. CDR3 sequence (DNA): TGTGCCAGCAGCTTTAGGACAGGGACTTACGAGCAGTACTTC.

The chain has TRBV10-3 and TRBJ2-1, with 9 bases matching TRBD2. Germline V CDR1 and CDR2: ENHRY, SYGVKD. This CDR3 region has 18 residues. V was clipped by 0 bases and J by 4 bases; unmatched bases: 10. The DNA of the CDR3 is TGTGCCATCAGTGAGTCGCCCCCCGGAGCGGGAGGATACAATGAGCAGTTCTTC. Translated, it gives CAISESPPGAGGYNEQFF.

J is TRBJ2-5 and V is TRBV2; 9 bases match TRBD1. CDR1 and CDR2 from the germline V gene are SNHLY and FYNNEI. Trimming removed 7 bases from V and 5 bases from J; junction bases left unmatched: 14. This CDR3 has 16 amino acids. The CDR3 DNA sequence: TGTGCCAGCAATTTCATCCGGGACAGGGTGATGGAGACCCAGTACTTC. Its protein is CASNFIRDRVMETQYF.

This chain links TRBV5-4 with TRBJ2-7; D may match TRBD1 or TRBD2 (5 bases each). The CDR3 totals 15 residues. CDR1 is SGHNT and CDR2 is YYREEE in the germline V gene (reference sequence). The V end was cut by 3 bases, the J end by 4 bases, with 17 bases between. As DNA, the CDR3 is TGTGCCAGCAGCTCTGTCGGGGACCGAGCATACGAGCAGTACTTC. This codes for CASSSVGDRAYEQYF.

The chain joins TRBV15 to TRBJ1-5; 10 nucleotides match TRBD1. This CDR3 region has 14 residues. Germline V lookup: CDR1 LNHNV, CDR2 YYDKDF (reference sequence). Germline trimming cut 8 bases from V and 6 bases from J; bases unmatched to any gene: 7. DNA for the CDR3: TGTGCCACCCATAAGGACAGGGGGTTTCAGCCCCAGCATTTT. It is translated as CATHKDRGFQPQHF.

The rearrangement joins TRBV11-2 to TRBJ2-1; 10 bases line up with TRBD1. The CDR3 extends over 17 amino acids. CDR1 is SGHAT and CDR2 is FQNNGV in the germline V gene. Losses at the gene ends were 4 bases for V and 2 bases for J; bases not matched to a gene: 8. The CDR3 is CASSYYTGTGAYNEQFF. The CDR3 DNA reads TGTGCCAGCAGCTATTATACCGGGACAGGGGCCTACAATGAGCAGTTCTTC.

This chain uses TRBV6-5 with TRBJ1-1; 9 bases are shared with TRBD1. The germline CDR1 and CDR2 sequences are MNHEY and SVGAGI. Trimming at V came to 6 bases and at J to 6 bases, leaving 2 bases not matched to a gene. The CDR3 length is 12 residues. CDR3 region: CASRGQGPEAFF. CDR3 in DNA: TGTGCCAGCAGGGGACAGGGACCTGAAGCTTTCTTT.

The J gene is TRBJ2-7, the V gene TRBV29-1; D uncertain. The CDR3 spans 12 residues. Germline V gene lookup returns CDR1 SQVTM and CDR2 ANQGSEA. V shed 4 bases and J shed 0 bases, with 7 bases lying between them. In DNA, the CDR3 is TGCAGCGTTGCTTCTAACTCCTACGAGCAGTACTTC. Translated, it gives CSVASNSYEQYF.

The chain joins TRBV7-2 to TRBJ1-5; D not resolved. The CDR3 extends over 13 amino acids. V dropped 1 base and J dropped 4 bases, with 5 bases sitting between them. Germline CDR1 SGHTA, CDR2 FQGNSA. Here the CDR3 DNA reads TGTGCCAGCAGCTTAGAAGAAAATCAGCCCCAGCATTTT. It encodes CASSLEENQPQHF.

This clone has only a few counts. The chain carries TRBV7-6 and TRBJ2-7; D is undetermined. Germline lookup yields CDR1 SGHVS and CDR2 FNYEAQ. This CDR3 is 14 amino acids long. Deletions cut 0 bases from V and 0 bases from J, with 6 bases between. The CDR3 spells CASSLAVYSYEQYF. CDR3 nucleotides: TGTGCCAGCAGCTTAGCGGTCTACTCCTACGAGCAGTACTTC.

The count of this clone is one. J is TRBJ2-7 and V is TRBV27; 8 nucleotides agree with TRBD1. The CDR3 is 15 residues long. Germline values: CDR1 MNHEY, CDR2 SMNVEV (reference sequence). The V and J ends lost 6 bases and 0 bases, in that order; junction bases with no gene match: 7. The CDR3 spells CASRPQGVLSYEQYF. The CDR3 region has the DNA TGTGCCAGCAGACCACAGGGGGTCCTCTCCTACGAGCAGTACTTC.